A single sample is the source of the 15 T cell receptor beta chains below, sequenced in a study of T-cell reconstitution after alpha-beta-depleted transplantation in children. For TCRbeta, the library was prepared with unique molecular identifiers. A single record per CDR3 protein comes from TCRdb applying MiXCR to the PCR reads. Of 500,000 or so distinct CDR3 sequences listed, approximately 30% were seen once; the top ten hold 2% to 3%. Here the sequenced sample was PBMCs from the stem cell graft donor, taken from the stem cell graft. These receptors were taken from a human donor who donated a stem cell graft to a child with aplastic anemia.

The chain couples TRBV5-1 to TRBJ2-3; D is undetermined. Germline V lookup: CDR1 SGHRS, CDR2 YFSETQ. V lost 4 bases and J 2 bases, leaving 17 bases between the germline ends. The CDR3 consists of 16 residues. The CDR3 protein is CASSPALDRSTDTQYF. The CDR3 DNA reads TGCGCCAGCAGCCCGGCTTTGGATAGGTCCACAGATACGCAGTATTTT.

The CDR3 DNA reads as TGTGCCAGCAGCTGGGGCGGCGGGAGCTCCTACGAGCAGTACTTC. Protein sequence: CASSWGGGSSYEQYF. This sequence joins TRBV5-6 and TRBJ2-7, with TRBD2 matching over 7 bases. V lost 3 bases and J lost 0; bases outside the gene matches: 6. CDR1 SGHDT and CDR2 YYEEEE come from the germline V gene. CDR3 length: 15 amino acids.

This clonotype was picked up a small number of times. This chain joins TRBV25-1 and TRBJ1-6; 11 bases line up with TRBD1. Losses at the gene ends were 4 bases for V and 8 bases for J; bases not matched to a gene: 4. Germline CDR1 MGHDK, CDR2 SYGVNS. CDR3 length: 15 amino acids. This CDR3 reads CASSVRDRGDSPLHF. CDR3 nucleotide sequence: TGTGCCAGCAGTGTCCGGGACAGGGGGGATTCACCCCTCCACTTT.

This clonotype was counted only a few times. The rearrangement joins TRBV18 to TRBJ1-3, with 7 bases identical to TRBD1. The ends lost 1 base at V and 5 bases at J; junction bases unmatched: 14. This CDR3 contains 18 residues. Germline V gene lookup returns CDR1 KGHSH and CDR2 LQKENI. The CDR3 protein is CASSPLIPQTGQRNTIYF. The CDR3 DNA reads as TGTGCCAGCTCACCACTAATTCCACAGACGGGACAGCGAAACACCATATATTTT.

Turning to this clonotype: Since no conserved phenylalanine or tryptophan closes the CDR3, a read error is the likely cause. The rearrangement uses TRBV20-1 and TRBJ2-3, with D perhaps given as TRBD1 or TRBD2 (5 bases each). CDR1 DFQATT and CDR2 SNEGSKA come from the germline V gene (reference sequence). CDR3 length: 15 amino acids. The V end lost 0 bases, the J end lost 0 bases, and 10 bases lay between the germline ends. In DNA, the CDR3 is TGCAGTGCTAGAGATCGGGGCGGGAGCACAGATACGCAGTATATT. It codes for CSARDRGGSTDTQYI.

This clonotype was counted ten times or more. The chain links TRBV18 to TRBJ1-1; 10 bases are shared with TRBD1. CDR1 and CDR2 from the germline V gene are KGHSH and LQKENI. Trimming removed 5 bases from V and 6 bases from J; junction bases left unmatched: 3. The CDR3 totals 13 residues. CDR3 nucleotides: TGTGCCAGCTCATCCGGGACAGGGGCTGAAGCTTTCTTT. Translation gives CASSSGTGAEAFF. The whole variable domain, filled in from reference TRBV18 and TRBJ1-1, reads NAGVMQNPRHLVRRRGQEARLRCSPMKGHSHVYWYRQLPEEGLKFMVYLQKENIIDESGMPKERFSAEFPKEGPSILRIQQVVRGDSAAYFCASSSGTGAEAFFGQGTRLTVV.

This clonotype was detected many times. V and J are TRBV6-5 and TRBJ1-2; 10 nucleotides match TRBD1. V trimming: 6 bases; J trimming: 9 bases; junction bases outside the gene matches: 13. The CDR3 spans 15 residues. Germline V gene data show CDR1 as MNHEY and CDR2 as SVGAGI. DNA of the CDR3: TGTGCCAGCAGCCGATCCCAAGGACAGGGGGGGAGCTACACCTTC. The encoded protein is CASSRSQGQGGSYTF.

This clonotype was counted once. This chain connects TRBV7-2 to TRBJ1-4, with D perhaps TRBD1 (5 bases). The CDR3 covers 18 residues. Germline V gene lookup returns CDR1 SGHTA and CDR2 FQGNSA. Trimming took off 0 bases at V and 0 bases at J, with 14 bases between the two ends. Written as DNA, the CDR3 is TGTGCCAGCAGCTTAGCGCTGACAGATTTTGCAACTAATGAAAAACTGTTTTTT. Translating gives CASSLALTDFATNEKLFF.

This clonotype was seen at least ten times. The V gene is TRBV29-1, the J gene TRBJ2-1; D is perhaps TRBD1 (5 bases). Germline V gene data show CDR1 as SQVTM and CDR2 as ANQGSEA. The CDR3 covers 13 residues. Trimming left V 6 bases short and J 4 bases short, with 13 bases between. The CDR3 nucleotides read TGCAGCGTGGACGTACCAGGGTACAATGAGCAGTTCTTC. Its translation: CSVDVPGYNEQFF.

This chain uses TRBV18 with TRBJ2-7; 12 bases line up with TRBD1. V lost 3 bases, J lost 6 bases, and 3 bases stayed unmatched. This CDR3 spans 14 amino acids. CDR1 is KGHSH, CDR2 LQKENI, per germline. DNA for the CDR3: TGTGCCAGCTCACCCCCGGGACAGGGGGCCGAGCAGTACGTC. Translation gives CASSPPGQGAEQYV.

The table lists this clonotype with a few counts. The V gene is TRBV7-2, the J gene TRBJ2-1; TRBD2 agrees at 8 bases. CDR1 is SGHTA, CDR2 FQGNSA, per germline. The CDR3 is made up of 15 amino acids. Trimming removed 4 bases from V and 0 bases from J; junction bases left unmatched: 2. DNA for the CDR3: TGTGCCAGCAGCTATACTAGCGGCTCCTACAATGAGCAGTTCTTC. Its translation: CASSYTSGSYNEQFF.

Written as DNA, the CDR3 is TGCAGTGCTAGATCTGCAGGGGACTATGGCTACACCTTC. Protein product: CSARSAGDYGYTF. The chain employs TRBV20-1 and TRBJ1-2, with D possibly TRBD1 on 6 matching bases. From germline, CDR1 is DFQATT and CDR2 SNEGSKA (reference sequence). The CDR3 has 13 amino acids. V shed 2 bases and J shed 3 bases, with 10 bases lying between them.

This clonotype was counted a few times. The CDR3 sequence: CASSPPKLATQYF. The CDR3 nucleotides read TGTGCCAGCAGCCCCCCTAAATTGGCGACCCAGTACTTC. The V and J genes are TRBV7-9 and TRBJ2-5, with D unresolved. Germline CDR1 and CDR2: SEHNR and FQNEAQ (reference sequence). This CDR3 has 13 residues. The V end was cut by 5 bases, the J end by 7 bases, with 14 bases between.

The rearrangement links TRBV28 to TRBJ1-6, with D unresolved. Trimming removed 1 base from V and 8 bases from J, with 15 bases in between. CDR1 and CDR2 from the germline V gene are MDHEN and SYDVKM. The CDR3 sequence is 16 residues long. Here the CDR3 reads CASSLLPRGYDSPLHF. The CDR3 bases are TGTGCCAGCAGTTTATTGCCTCGAGGGTACGATTCACCCCTCCACTTT.

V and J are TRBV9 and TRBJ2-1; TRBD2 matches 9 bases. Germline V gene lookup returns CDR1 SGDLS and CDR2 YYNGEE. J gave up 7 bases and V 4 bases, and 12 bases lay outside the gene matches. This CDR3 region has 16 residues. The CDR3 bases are TGTGCCAGCAGCTCAGAAGCTAGCGGGATAGATAATGAGCAGTTCTTC. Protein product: CASSSEASGIDNEQFF.